This TCR beta chain was recovered during a study of OX40 agonist ivuxolimab in advanced cancers. The wider study: An anti-OX40 (CD134) antibody with agonistic activity, ivuxolimab, was administered to patients. Having had anti-PD-1, anti-PD-L1 or anti-CTLA-4 therapy before was allowed, and about 42% had some.

Sampling of blood occurred at baseline, cycle 4 day 1, and cycle 7 day 1. Generated by immunoSEQ multiplex PCR, the TCRdb table keeps only in-frame clones and is missing some. The sample consists of roughly 81,000 clones, more than 75% of them appearing once. With 4 bases removed from V and 0 bases from J, the gap between germline ends came to 16 bases. Per germline, CDR1 SGHVS and CDR2 FQNEAQ. The CDR3 has 17 amino acids. The chain carries TRBV7-8 and TRBJ1-3; D possibly corresponds to TRBD1 (6 bases). This material consisted of CD4+ or CD8+ T cells sorted from blood, taken in a trial of the OX40 agonist ivuxolimab. This clonotype was sampled from an adult with an advanced solid tumor such as melanoma, head and neck, liver or kidney cancer. DNA of the CDR3: TGTGCCAGCAGCTCCCACGACAGGTCTAGCTCTGGAAACACCATATATTTT. Translated: CASSSHDRSSSGNTIYF.